These 22 T cell receptor gamma chains were all obtained from the same sample, sequenced in a study of intestinal T cells in coeliac disease. For each case, the template was genomic DNA from ten roughly 4.5-µm formalin-fixed paraffin-embedded scrolls. LymphoTrack primers amplified TRG sequences from 200 to 250 ng of biopsy DNA. TCRdb called clones anew from the multiplex PCR reads with CATT. This sample yields 990 or so gamma-chain clones, of which roughly 50% are seen a single time; about a sixth belongs to the top ten. The sequenced sample consisted of a duodenal biopsy. The origin of the receptors is a human donor with celiac disease.

As regards this clone: TCRdb lists the protein of a much larger clone for this DNA, which differs at residue 9, so this is likely a read error; the protein given here is translated from the DNA itself. V is TRGV10 and J is TRGJ1 or TRGJ2. TRGV10 has ORF status, its function being uncertain. This CDR3 region has 15 residues. V gave up 8 bases and J gave up 3 bases; unmatched junction bases: 14. The CDR3 loop reads CAAWDYARSYYKKLF. The CDR3 DNA is TGTGCTGCGTGGGATTATGCAAGAAGTTATTATAAGAAACTCTTT.

The V call is TRGV10, the J call TRGJ1 or TRGJ2. TRGV10 counts as an open reading frame of uncertain function. CDR3 length equals 10 residues. V lost 11 bases to trimming and J lost 9 bases; unmatched junction nucleotides: 8. The DNA for the CDR3 is TGTGCTGCGCACACCACTAAGAAACTCTTT. It codes for CAAHTTKKLF.

The J gene is TRGJ1 or TRGJ2, the V gene TRGV4. Looked up from germline, CDR1 is EGSTGY and CDR2 is YDSYTSSV. The CDR3 contains 13 residues. After removal of 10 bases from V and 8 bases from J, the junction contained 17 bases not matched to a gene. The CDR3 coding sequence is TGTGCCACTGGGAGGACAACCGGTAATAAGAAACTCTTT. This sequence encodes CATGRTTGNKKLF.

With regard to this clone: The amino acid sequence in TCRdb belongs to a much larger clone and departs from this DNA's translation at residue 9, likely a sequencing read error; the sequence shown is translated from the DNA. The rearrangement joins TRGV10 to TRGJP1. TRGV10 is sorted into the ORF group, with uncertain function. The CDR3 is 15 amino acids. CDR3 in DNA: TGTGCTGCGTGGGAGGGGAATACCGCTGGTTGGTTCAAGATATTT. Translation gives CAAWEGNTAGWFKIF.

The V and J genes are TRGV8 and TRGJ1 or TRGJ2. Germline CDR1 reads VENAVY; CDR2 reads YDSYNSRV. There are 17 residues in the CDR3. With 4 bases clipped from V and 1 base from J, the junction kept 16 bases outside the gene matches. CDR3 residues: CATWDRSPSPNYYKKLF. CDR3 in DNA: TGTGCCACCTGGGACCGTAGTCCTAGCCCTAATTATTATAAGAAACTCTTT.

The rearrangement uses TRGV8 and TRGJ1 or TRGJ2. Germline CDR1 VENAVY, CDR2 YDSYNSRV. This CDR3 has 15 residues. V lost 5 bases, J lost 3 bases, and 13 bases stayed unmatched. DNA of the CDR3: TGTGCCACCTGGGCCCTACGGCCTACTTATTATAAGAAACTCTTT. Translated, it gives CATWALRPTYYKKLF.

The chain joins TRGV9 to TRGJ1 or TRGJ2. In germline, CDR1 is GITISATS, CDR2 ISYDGTV (reference sequence). V was pared by 2 bases and J by 3 bases, with 16 bases of the junction left unmatched. The CDR3 runs to 17 residues. CDR3 coding DNA: TGTGCCTTGTGGGAGGCGCTAAAAGGGTTTTTTTATTATAAGAAACTCTTT. Its protein product is CALWEALKGFFYYKKLF.

On this clone itself: TCRdb lists the protein of a much larger clone for this DNA, which differs at residue 3, so this is likely a read error; the protein given here is translated from the DNA itself. The V gene is TRGV3, the J gene TRGJ1 or TRGJ2. CDR1 VTNTFY and CDR2 YDVSTARD come from the germline V gene (reference sequence). This CDR3 has 13 residues. CDR3 coding DNA: TGTGCCGCCTGGGACAAACCCCCTTGGGGGAAACTCTTT. Amino acids: CAAWDKPPWGKLF.

Judged by abundance, this clone is large (0.1 to 1%). This rearrangement joins TRGV4 to TRGJ1 or TRGJ2. Germline CDR1 is EGSTGY and CDR2 is YDSYTSSV. The CDR3 length is 17 residues. V lost 4 bases to trimming and J lost 7 bases; unmatched junction nucleotides: 22. Here the CDR3 reads CATWDGLPGGGRYKKLF. The CDR3 region has the DNA TGTGCCACCTGGGACGGGCTACCAGGGGGGGGCCGCTATAAGAAACTCTTT.

The V call is TRGV4, the J call TRGJP1. The CDR3 spans 18 residues. Germline CDR1 and CDR2: EGSTGY and YDSYTSSV. The J segment lost 0 bases and the V segment lost 5 bases, leaving 15 bases of the junction unmatched. CDR3: CATWGWSMGYTTGWFKIF. CDR3 DNA: TGTGCCACCTGGGGATGGTCAATGGGATATACCACTGGTTGGTTCAAGATATTT.

This clone was counted only a few times. This sequence joins TRGV3 and TRGJ1 or TRGJ2. The CDR3 covers 12 residues. With 3 bases clipped from V and 13 bases from J, the junction kept 12 bases outside the gene matches. Germline V CDR1 and CDR2: VTNTFY, YDVSTARD (reference sequence). CDR3 loop: CATWDFQGDKLF. In nucleotides, the CDR3 is TGTGCCACCTGGGACTTCCAAGGAGACAAACTCTTT.

The chain couples TRGV2 to TRGJ1 or TRGJ2. This CDR3 contains 14 residues. The trim removed 1 base at V and 8 bases at J, leaving 11 bases unmatched. CDR1 and CDR2 (germline): EGSNGY, YDSYNSKV. The CDR3 sequence: CATWDGRGGDKKLF. The CDR3 region has the DNA TGTGCCACCTGGGACGGCCGCGGGGGCGATAAGAAACTCTTT.

With respect to this clone: A far larger clone differs by one base, so this is likely a read error. This chain connects TRGV9 to TRGJ1 or TRGJ2. Germline V gives CDR1 GITISATS, CDR2 ISYDGTV (reference sequence). The CDR3 contains 16 residues. The CDR3 region has the DNA TGTGCCTTGTGGGAGGCGCTAAAAGGGTTTTATTATAAGAAGCTCTTT. Protein product: CALWEALKGFYYKKLF.

The chain combines TRGV10 with TRGJ1 or TRGJ2. TRGV10 is labeled an ORF, and its function is uncertain. The V segment lost 8 bases and the J segment 0 bases; nucleotides outside the gene matches: 14. The CDR3 sequence is 16 residues long. CDR3 in amino acids: CAAWDQQIWNYYKKLF. DNA of the CDR3: TGTGCTGCGTGGGACCAGCAGATCTGGAATTATTATAAGAAACTCTTT.

The chain couples TRGV4 to TRGJ1 or TRGJ2. CDR3 length: 13 amino acids. Germline CDR1 and CDR2: EGSTGY and YDSYTSSV. V lost 10 bases, J lost 0 bases, and 9 bases stayed unmatched. CDR3 residues: CATGRRNYYKKLF. DNA of the CDR3: TGTGCCACTGGACGGCGGAATTATTATAAGAAACTCTTT.

V is TRGV4 and J is TRGJP1. The CDR3 is 18 amino acids. Trimming removed 1 base from V and 0 bases from J; junction bases left unmatched: 11. The germline CDR1 and CDR2 sequences are EGSTGY and YDSYTSSV. CDR3 amino acids: CATWDGSMGYTTGWFKIF. The CDR3 coding sequence is TGTGCCACCTGGGATGGTTCAATGGGATATACCACTGGTTGGTTCAAGATATTT.

By frequency in the sample, this clone is large. The chain links TRGV11 to TRGJ1 or TRGJ2. TRGV11 is given ORF status, its function remaining uncertain. V trimming: 0 bases; J trimming: 4 bases; junction bases outside the gene matches: 9. The length of the CDR3 is 16 residues. The chain's CDR3 is CACWIRHVLVYYKKLF. Here the CDR3 DNA reads TGTGCCTGCTGGATTAGGCACGTTCTGGTCTATTATAAGAAACTCTTT.

The gene calls are TRGV4 and TRGJ1 or TRGJ2. The CDR3 spans 14 residues. The V gene's germline CDR1 is EGSTGY and CDR2 YDSYTSSV. J was trimmed by 7 bases and V by 4 bases; bases with no gene match: 13. The CDR3: CATWDWAGEYKKLF. The CDR3 coding sequence is TGTGCCACCTGGGACTGGGCCGGGGAATATAAGAAACTCTTT.

Only a few counts were recorded for this clone. The chain carries TRGV4 and TRGJ1 or TRGJ2. The V gene end was trimmed by 5 bases and the J gene end by 7 bases; junction bases not matched to a gene: 23. Germline values: CDR1 EGSTGY, CDR2 YDSYTSSV. The CDR3 consists of 17 residues. The CDR3 coding sequence is TGTGCCACCTGGGGACGGGCTACCAGGGGGGGCCGCTATAAGAAACTCTTT. This encodes CATWGRATRGGRYKKLF.

J is TRGJP1 and V is TRGV10. TRGV10 is treated as an ORF (open reading frame) with a function not yet certain. V lost 8 bases and J lost 4; bases outside the gene matches: 14. This CDR3 region has 16 residues. CDR3 nucleotide sequence: TGTGCTGCGTGGGGTATTAGGTGGGGCACTGGTTGGTTCAAGATATTT. This sequence encodes CAAWGIRWGTGWFKIF.

This clone was seen only a few times. TCRdb's listed protein matches a much larger clone and diverges from this DNA's translation at residue 9, likely through a read error; the protein shown comes from the DNA. The rearrangement joins TRGV2 to TRGJ1 or TRGJ2. The CDR3 is made up of 12 amino acids. Germline V gene lookup returns CDR1 EGSNGY and CDR2 YDSYNSKV. CDR3 protein: CATWDERYRKLF. Here the CDR3 DNA reads TGTGCCACCTGGGACGAGCGCTATAGGAAACTCTTT.

Sample share makes this clone large. Other DNA sequences from this sample encode an identical CDR3 as well. The chain employs TRGV5 and TRGJP1. The CDR3 is made up of 19 amino acids. The J segment lost 7 bases and the V segment lost 3 bases, leaving 23 bases of the junction unmatched. The germline gives CDR1 VINAFY, CDR2 YDVSNSKD. The CDR3 sequence is CATWDVSRGPQSHGWFKIF. The CDR3 bases are TGTGCCACCTGGGACGTATCCCGGGGGCCCCAGTCTCATGGTTGGTTCAAGATATTT.